A single sample is the source of the 2 T cell receptor beta chains below, sequenced in a study of CXCR3-negative and CXCR3-positive naive CD8 T cells. Whole-study results and caveats: Greater hydrophobicity was found in TRB CDR3s of CXCR3-positive naive cells than of CXCR3-negative naive cells.

These TCRs are of unknown antigen specificity. UMI-labeled 5' RACE yielded the TRB cDNA libraries. TCRdb reworked the 5' RACE reads into one entry per CDR3 protein, no DNA. Its table lists over 50,000 distinct CDR3 sequences. The specimen was naive CXCR3+ CD8+ T cells from blood. As to subset: CD45RO-CCR7+CD27+CD95- naive CD8+ T cells expressing CXCR3 (TNR3+). The source is a human donor in good health. Some clones in this sample may be carry-over from other donors' samples.

The chain is built from TRBV4-3 and TRBJ2-7; TCRdb's D call, TRBD2, is unchecked because there is no DNA. CDR3 length: 15 residues. Germline assignment: CDR1 LGHNA and CDR2 YSLEER. The CDR3 loop reads CASSQGRGVFYEQYF.

V usage is TRBV29-1 and J usage is TRBJ2-5; TCRdb's assignment of TRBD2 cannot be checked, as there is no DNA. Germline CDR1 is SQVTM and CDR2 is ANQGSEA. The CDR3 totals 14 residues. The CDR3 is CSVDGLAGAETQYF.